The 12 T cell receptor beta chains below were found in one sample sequenced in a study of regulatory T cells in long-lasting Graves disease. In building TCR beta libraries, iRepertoire HTBI primers were used together with Arm-PCR of CDR3 regions. TCRdb reanalysed the multiplex PCR reads using MiXCR and keeps one entry per CDR3 protein. The table includes 400,000 to 500,000 distinct CDR3 sequences, 20% to 25% detected once. Time point reported: persistent/refractory GD, antithyroid drugs over 5 years with positive TRAb. The authors made the TCR library using RNA they extracted from PBMCs. Sequencing was performed on peripheral blood mononuclear cells (PBMCs), taken when the disease was refractory, from a patient treated with antithyroid drugs. Source of these receptors: a female donor with Graves disease.

In its sample, this clonotype was seen many times. The chain has TRBV20-1 and TRBJ2-7, with 8 bases fitting TRBD1. Losses at the gene ends were 1 base for V and 3 bases for J; bases not matched to a gene: 2. CDR1 is DFQATT and CDR2 is SNEGSKA in the germline V gene (reference sequence). The CDR3 loop spans 13 amino acids. The CDR3 sequence is CSARGTGNYEQYF. CDR3 in DNA: TGCAGTGCTAGAGGGACAGGGAACTACGAGCAGTACTTC.

This clonotype showed up many times. The genes are TRBV9 and TRBJ1-4; unclear D gene. The CDR3 contains 13 residues. Germline loops: CDR1 SGDLS, CDR2 YYNGEE. V lost 2 bases and J lost 0, with 2 bases in between. This chain's CDR3 is CASSVATNEKLFF. CDR3 bases: TGTGCCAGCAGCGTCGCAACTAATGAAAAACTGTTTTTT.

This clonotype has a count of ten or more. The J gene is TRBJ2-7, the V gene TRBV28; either TRBD1 or TRBD2 may fit D (5 bases each). V was shortened by 4 bases and J by 2 bases, with 15 bases between the two germline ends. Germline CDR1 reads MDHEN; CDR2 reads SYDVKM. CDR3 size: 15 residues. CDR3 sequence (DNA): TGTGCCAGCAGTTCCGGGACGAGTTTACCCTACGAGCAGTACTTC. This gives the protein CASSSGTSLPYEQYF.

This clonotype came up a few times. The V gene is TRBV19, the J gene TRBJ1-1, with D possibly being TRBD1 (5 bases). CDR3 length equals 14 residues. Between the trimmed V and J ends, which lost 2 bases and 0 bases, there was a span of 7 bases. Germline assignment: CDR1 LNHDA and CDR2 SQIVND (reference sequence). The CDR3: CASSIQGMNTEAFF. CDR3 coding DNA: TGTGCCAGTAGTATACAGGGAATGAACACTGAAGCTTTCTTT.

This clonotype turned up a few times. The gene calls are TRBV11-2 and TRBJ2-2, with D uncertain. Germline V gives CDR1 SGHAT, CDR2 FQNNGV. This CDR3 has 15 residues. V lost 3 bases to trimming and J lost 0 bases, with 8 bases between them. The CDR3 DNA sequence: TGTGCCAGCAGCTTTTCCTTCTCGAACACCGGGGAGCTGTTTTTT. Protein sequence: CASSFSFSNTGELFF.

This clonotype was detected many times. The chain carries TRBV2 and TRBJ1-1; D not certain. CDR1 is SNHLY and CDR2 is FYNNEI in the germline V gene. This CDR3 spans 11 amino acids. Trimming removed 11 bases at V and 1 base at J, with 8 bases between. Here the CDR3 reads CAGRENTEAFF. The CDR3 region has the DNA TGTGCCGGTAGAGAGAACACTGAAGCTTTCTTT. Supplemented by reference TRBV2 and TRBJ1-1, the full variable domain reads EPEVTQTPSHQVTQMGQEVILRCVPISNHLYFYWYRQILGQKVEFLVSFYNNEISEKSEIFDDQFSVERPDGSNFTLKIRSTKLEDSAMYFCAGRENTEAFFGQGTRLTVV.

The chain has TRBV28 and TRBJ2-1; 13 positions match TRBD2. J was trimmed by 9 bases and V by 1 base; bases with no gene match: 3. From germline, CDR1 is MDHEN and CDR2 SYDVKM. The CDR3 totals 15 residues. CDR3 sequence reads: CASSLSLAGGGEQFF. Written as DNA, the CDR3 is TGTGCCAGCAGTTTATCACTAGCGGGAGGGGGTGAGCAGTTCTTC.

This clonotype was observed a handful of times. The rearrangement uses TRBV6-5 and TRBJ1-6, with no clear D. This CDR3 spans 15 amino acids. V dropped 1 base and J dropped 2 bases, with 6 bases sitting between them. CDR1 is MNHEY, CDR2 SVGAGI, per germline. The CDR3 DNA follows: TGTGCCAGCAGTTACTTGAACGCCTATAATTCACCCCTCCACTTT. Amino acids: CASSYLNAYNSPLHF.

The J gene is TRBJ2-1, the V gene TRBV28; D not certain. V was trimmed by 3 bases and J by 0 bases, leaving 9 bases between them. CDR1 and CDR2 (germline): MDHEN, SYDVKM. This CDR3 has 15 residues. The CDR3: CASSLMRSSYNEQFF. The CDR3 coding sequence is TGTGCCAGCAGTTTGATGAGGAGCTCCTACAATGAGCAGTTCTTC. Full variable domain (missing parts from reference TRBV28 and TRBJ2-1): DVKVTQSSRYLVKRTGEKVFLECVQDMDHENMFWYRQDPGLGLRLIYFSYDVKMKEKGDIPEGYSVSREKKERFSLILESASTNQTSMYLCASSLMRSSYNEQFFGPGTRLTVL.

This clonotype was recorded many times. J is TRBJ1-1 and V is TRBV12-5; D unresolved. Per germline, CDR1 LGHNT and CDR2 FRNRAP. The CDR3 is made up of 12 amino acids. V dropped 1 base and J dropped 9 bases, with 9 bases sitting between them. This chain's CDR3 is CASGLEMGKAFF. CDR3 nucleotides: TGTGCTAGTGGTTTGGAGATGGGGAAAGCTTTCTTT.

V usage is TRBV9 and J usage is TRBJ2-5, with 7 bases lining up with TRBD2. Germline lookup yields CDR1 SGDLS and CDR2 YYNGEE. This CDR3 has 15 residues. The V segment lost 3 bases and the J segment 3 bases; nucleotides outside the gene matches: 8. The CDR3 sequence: CASSAPGLTKETQYF. In DNA, the CDR3 is TGTGCCAGCAGCGCCCCGGGACTAACGAAAGAGACCCAGTACTTC.

This clonotype was detected many times. The V and J genes are TRBV28 and TRBJ2-7; TRBD1 matches at 10 bases. Germline loops: CDR1 MDHEN, CDR2 SYDVKM. This CDR3 is 12 amino acids long. The trim removed 10 bases at V and 6 bases at J, leaving 6 bases unmatched. The CDR3 DNA reads TGTGCCACCCGACAGGGGGCTGGCGAGCAGTACTTC. This translates into CATRQGAGEQYF.